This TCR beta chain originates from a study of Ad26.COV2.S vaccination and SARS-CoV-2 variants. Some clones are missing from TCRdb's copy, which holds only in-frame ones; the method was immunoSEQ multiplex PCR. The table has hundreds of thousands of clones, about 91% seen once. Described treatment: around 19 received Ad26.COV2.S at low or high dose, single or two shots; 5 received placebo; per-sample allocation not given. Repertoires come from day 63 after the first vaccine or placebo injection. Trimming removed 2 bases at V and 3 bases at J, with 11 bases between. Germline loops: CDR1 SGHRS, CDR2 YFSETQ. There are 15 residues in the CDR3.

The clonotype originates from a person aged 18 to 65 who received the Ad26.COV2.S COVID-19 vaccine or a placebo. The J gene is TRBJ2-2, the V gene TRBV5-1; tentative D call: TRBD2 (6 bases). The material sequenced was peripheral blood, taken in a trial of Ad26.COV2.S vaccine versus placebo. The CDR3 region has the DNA TGCGCCAGCAGCTTCGATGGGACTTACACCGGGGAGCTGTTTTTT. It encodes CASSFDGTYTGELFF.